This TCR beta chain was profiled in a study of CD8+ T cells in alopecia areata. Study overall: The study gave tofacitinib for 6 to 18 months, then 6 months off drug.

The CDR3 sequence is 15 residues long. Following extraction, RNA underwent reverse transcription to cDNA, which served as the sequencing template. Repertoires were generated with immunoSEQ multiplex PCR, while TCRdb's copy carries only in-frame clones and drops some. Of about 76,000 clones in the sample, around 67% were seen once. This sample's treatment: oral pan-JAK inhibitor, 5-10 mg twice daily. From alopecia areata patients, lesional scalp punch biopsies and peripheral blood were collected. Cell sorting was applied to PBMCs, and CD4+ and CD8+ T cells were collected. The rearrangement links TRBV21-1 to TRBJ2-5; the D call TRBD1 from the table was never checked on the DNA. TRBV21-1 is deemed a pseudogene. Material: CD8+ T cells sorted from blood, obtained at week 24, from a patient treated with tofacitinib. The receptor was derived from a human donor with alopecia areata. CDR3 coding DNA: TGTGCCAGCAGTCCCGGGCGGGACAGCAAAGAGACCCAGTACTTC. Translated, it gives CASSPGRDSKETQYF.